Below are 16 T cell receptor beta chains sequenced from a single sample in a study of long-term antiretroviral therapy in people with HIV. The assay, immunoSEQ v3.0, was run at survey level. TCRdb's table, derived via immunoSEQ multiplex PCR, lists solely in-frame clones and lacks some. The data show 15,000 to 20,000 clones, 86% seen once. The material was unsorted PBMCs, obtained 0.5 years after starting antiretroviral therapy. The receptors come from a man in his forties with HIV.

The chain carries TRBV18 and TRBJ2-2; D ambiguous. The germline gives CDR1 KGHSH, CDR2 LQKENI. The CDR3 contains 15 residues. Trimming shortened V by 0 bases and J by 2 bases, and 7 bases separated the two germline ends. CDR3 DNA: TGTGCCAGCTCACCACCAGGGTTCAACACCGGGGAGCTGTTTTTT. It specifies CASSPPGFNTGELFF.

This chain links TRBV27 with TRBJ2-3; 9 nucleotides line up with TRBD2. The CDR3 is 16 residues long. Per germline, CDR1 MNHEY and CDR2 SMNVEV (reference sequence). The ends lost 3 bases at V and 0 bases at J; junction bases unmatched: 4. DNA for the CDR3: TGTGCCAGCAGTTTCGGGCGGGAGGGAAGCACAGATACGCAGTATTTT. As protein: CASSFGREGSTDTQYF.

This clone has a single count. This chain links TRBV19 with TRBJ2-2, with D maybe TRBD2 (6 bases). Trimming cost V 3 bases and J 4 bases, with 21 bases left between them. In germline, CDR1 is LNHDA, CDR2 SQIVND (reference sequence). The CDR3 covers 18 residues. CDR3 amino acids: CASSIPPIRLVPTGELFF. The CDR3 DNA follows: TGTGCCAGTAGTATCCCACCCATCCGACTAGTACCCACCGGGGAGCTGTTTTTT.

The J gene is TRBJ2-7, the V gene TRBV7-9; unclear D gene. Germline CDR1 SEHNR, CDR2 FQNEAQ (reference sequence). Trimming cost V 7 bases and J 6 bases, with 19 bases left between them. This CDR3 is built from 14 residues. The CDR3 here is CASTPPSATLEQYF. The CDR3 DNA sequence: TGTGCCAGCACCCCCCCGTCAGCTACCCTCGAGCAGTACTTC.

The chain is built from TRBV28 and TRBJ1-2; D is unclear. V was clipped by 6 bases and J by 7 bases, with 18 bases between them. Per germline, CDR1 MDHEN and CDR2 SYDVKM. This CDR3 is 14 amino acids long. CDR3 amino acids: CASSYRAIRGGYTF. DNA of the CDR3: TGTGCCAGCAGCTACCGGGCCATTAGAGGTGGCTACACCTTC.

This clone was counted only a few times. The V gene is TRBV5-4, the J gene TRBJ2-1; 7 nucleotides align to TRBD1. J was trimmed by 1 base and V by 4 bases; bases with no gene match: 8. The germline V gene has CDR1 SGHNT and CDR2 YYREEE (reference sequence). This CDR3 is 16 amino acids long. The CDR3 reads CASSPSWDRSYNEQFF. CDR3 DNA: TGTGCCAGCAGCCCGTCATGGGACAGATCCTACAATGAGCAGTTCTTC.

V usage is TRBV7-9 and J usage is TRBJ1-2, with D possibly being TRBD1 (5 bases). The CDR3 totals 15 residues. Germline CDR1 SEHNR, CDR2 FQNEAQ (reference sequence). V was clipped by 8 bases and J by 7 bases, with 23 bases between them. The DNA for the CDR3 is TGTGCCAGCTACGCCCAAGGGGAAAGTTTTGGTGGCTACACCTTC. Its translation is CASYAQGESFGGYTF.

This chain links TRBV28 with TRBJ2-3; D gene ambiguous. V was cut by 3 bases and J by 6 bases, with 4 bases left in between. CDR1 MDHEN and CDR2 SYDVKM come from the germline V gene. This CDR3 has 11 residues. CDR3 DNA sequence: TGTGCCAGCAGTTTGGATGATACGCAGTATTTT. Amino acids: CASSLDDTQYF. Using reference TRBV28 and TRBJ2-3 for the parts outside the CDR3, the full variable domain is DVKVTQSSRYLVKRTGEKVFLECVQDMDHENMFWYRQDPGLGLRLIYFSYDVKMKEKGDIPEGYSVSREKKERFSLILESASTNQTSMYLCASSLDDTQYFGPGTRLTVL.

V gene TRBV7-2 combines with J gene TRBJ2-5, with D tentatively TRBD2 (6 bases). Between the trimmed V and J ends, which lost 9 bases and 4 bases, there was a span of 15 bases. The CDR3 has 13 amino acids. Germline assignment: CDR1 SGHTA and CDR2 FQGNSA. Here the CDR3 DNA reads TGTGCCAGTGAACCCGGGGGTGTAGAGACCCAGTACTTC. This gives the protein CASEPGGVETQYF.

This clone was picked up one time. V is TRBV28 and J is TRBJ1-5; D gene ambiguous. Trimming removed 2 bases at V and 2 bases at J, with 10 bases between. Germline CDR1 is MDHEN and CDR2 is SYDVKM. CDR3 length: 15 amino acids. CDR3 region: CASSLISKGNQPQHF. For the CDR3, the DNA is TGTGCCAGCAGTTTAATTAGTAAAGGCAATCAGCCCCAGCATTTT.

This chain uses TRBV14 with TRBJ2-3; D remains ambiguous. This CDR3 is built from 13 residues. Germline CDR1 reads SGHDN; CDR2 reads FVKESK. V dropped 3 bases and J dropped 6 bases, with 10 bases sitting between them. The CDR3 DNA reads TGTGCCAGCAGCCATGGAATTAGGGATACGCAGTATTTT. Translation: CASSHGIRDTQYF.

This chain links TRBV10-3 with TRBJ2-3; D gene ambiguous. The CDR3 loop spans 13 amino acids. Looked up from germline, CDR1 is ENHRY and CDR2 is SYGVKD. Trimming took off 7 bases at V and 6 bases at J, with 14 bases between the two ends. CDR3 protein: CAINVGFADTQYF. The CDR3 DNA is TGTGCCATCAATGTGGGGTTTGCGGATACGCAGTATTTT.

This clone has a handful of counts. The chain couples TRBV27 to TRBJ2-1; no clear D gene. Trimming left V 2 bases short and J 5 bases short, with 10 bases between. The CDR3 has 14 residues. Germline-derived CDR1 and CDR2 are MNHEY and SMNVEV (reference sequence). Here the CDR3 reads CASSLGLTHNEQFF. The CDR3 DNA is TGTGCCAGCAGTTTAGGGCTAACCCACAATGAGCAGTTCTTC.

This chain joins TRBV10-3 and TRBJ2-4; D call uncertain. The V gene lost 0 bases and the J gene lost 10 bases, with 10 bases spanning the gap. Per the germline V gene, CDR1 is ENHRY and CDR2 is SYGVKD. This CDR3 is 13 amino acids long. CDR3: CAISESTGDIQYF. The CDR3 DNA sequence: TGTGCCATCAGTGAGTCGACCGGCGATATTCAGTACTTC.

The chain combines TRBV27 with TRBJ1-5; unclear D gene. The CDR3 runs 13 residues. The germline V gene encodes CDR1 MNHEY and CDR2 SMNVEV (reference sequence). V lost 2 bases, J lost 4 bases, and 6 bases lay in between. Here the CDR3 DNA reads TGTGCCAGCAGTTTAGGGGAAAATCAGCCCCAGCATTTT. Translated, it gives CASSLGENQPQHF.

CDR3 coding DNA: TGTGCCAGTAGTATCGTGGGGACTACGACAGATACGCAGTATTTT. This encodes CASSIVGTTTDTQYF. The rearrangement links TRBV19 to TRBJ2-3; TRBD2 matches 7 bases. The CDR3 sequence is 15 residues long. Trimming removed 3 bases from V and 3 bases from J; junction bases left unmatched: 6. CDR1 and CDR2 from the germline V gene are LNHDA and SQIVND (reference sequence).